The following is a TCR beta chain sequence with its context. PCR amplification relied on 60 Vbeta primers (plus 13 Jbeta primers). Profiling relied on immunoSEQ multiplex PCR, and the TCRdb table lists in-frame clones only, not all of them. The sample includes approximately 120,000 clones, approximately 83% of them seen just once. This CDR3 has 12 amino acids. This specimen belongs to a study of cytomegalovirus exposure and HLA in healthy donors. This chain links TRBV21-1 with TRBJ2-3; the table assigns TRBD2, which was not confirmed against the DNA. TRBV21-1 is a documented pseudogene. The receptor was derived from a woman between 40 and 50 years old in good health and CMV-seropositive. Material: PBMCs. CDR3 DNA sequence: TGTGCCAGCAGCGAGGGCGGAGATACGCAGTATTTT. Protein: CASSEGGDTQYF.